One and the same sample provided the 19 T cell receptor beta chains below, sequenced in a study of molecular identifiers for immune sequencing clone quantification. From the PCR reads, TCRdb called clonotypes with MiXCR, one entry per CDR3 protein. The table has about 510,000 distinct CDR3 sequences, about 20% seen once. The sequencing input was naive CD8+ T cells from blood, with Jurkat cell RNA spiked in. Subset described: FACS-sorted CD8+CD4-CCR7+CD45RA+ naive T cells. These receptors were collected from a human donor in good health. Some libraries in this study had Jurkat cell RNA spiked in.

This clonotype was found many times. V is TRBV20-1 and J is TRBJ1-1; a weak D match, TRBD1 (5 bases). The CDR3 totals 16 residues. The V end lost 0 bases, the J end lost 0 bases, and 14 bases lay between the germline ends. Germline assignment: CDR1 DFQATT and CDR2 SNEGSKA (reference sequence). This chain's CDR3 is CSARDPTGTMNTEAFF. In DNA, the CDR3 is TGCAGTGCTAGAGATCCTACGGGGACCATGAACACTGAAGCTTTCTTT.

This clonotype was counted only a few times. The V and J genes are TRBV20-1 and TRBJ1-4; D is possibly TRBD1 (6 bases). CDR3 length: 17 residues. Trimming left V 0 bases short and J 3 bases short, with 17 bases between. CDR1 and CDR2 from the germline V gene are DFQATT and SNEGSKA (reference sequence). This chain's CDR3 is CSARDSNRVRANEKLFF. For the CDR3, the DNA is TGCAGTGCTAGAGATTCCAACAGGGTTCGGGCTAATGAAAAACTGTTTTTT.

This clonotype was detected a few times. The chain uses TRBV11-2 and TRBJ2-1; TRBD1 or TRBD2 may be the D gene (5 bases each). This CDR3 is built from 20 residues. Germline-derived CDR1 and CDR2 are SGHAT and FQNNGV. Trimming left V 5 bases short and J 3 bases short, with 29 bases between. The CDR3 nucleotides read TGTGCCAGCAGCGACTCATACGGGGACCAACTTTGGTCCAACTACAATGAGCAGTTCTTC. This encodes CASSDSYGDQLWSNYNEQFF.

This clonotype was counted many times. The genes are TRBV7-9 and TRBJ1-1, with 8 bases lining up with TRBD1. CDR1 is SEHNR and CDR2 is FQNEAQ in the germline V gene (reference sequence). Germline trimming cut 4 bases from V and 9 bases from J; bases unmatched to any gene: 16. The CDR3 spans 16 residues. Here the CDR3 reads CASSSVAGQGASQAFF. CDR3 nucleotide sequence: TGTGCCAGCAGCTCCGTTGCAGGGCAGGGGGCGTCCCAAGCTTTCTTT.

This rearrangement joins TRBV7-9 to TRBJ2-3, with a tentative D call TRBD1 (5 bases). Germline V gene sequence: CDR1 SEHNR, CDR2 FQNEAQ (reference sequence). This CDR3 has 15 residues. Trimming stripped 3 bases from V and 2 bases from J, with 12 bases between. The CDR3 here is CASSFVTGITDTQYF. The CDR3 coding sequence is TGTGCCAGCAGCTTCGTTACAGGAATCACAGATACGCAGTATTTT.

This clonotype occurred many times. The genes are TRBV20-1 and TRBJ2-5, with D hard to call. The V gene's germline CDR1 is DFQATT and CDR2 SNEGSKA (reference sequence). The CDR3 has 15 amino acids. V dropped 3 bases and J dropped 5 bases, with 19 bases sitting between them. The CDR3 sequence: CSARGLVDGYETQYF. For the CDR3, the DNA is TGCAGTGCTAGGGGCCTAGTGGATGGGTACGAGACCCAGTACTTC.

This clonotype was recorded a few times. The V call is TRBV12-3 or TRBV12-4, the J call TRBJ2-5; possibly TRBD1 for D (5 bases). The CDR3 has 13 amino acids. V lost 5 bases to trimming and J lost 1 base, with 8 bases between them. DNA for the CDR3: TGTGCCAGCAGTCCAGGGTCCCAAGAGACCCAGTACTTC. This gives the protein CASSPGSQETQYF.

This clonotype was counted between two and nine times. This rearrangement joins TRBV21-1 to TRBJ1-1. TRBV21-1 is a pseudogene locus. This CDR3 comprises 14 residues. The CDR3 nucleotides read TGTGCCAGCAGCCGCGTTCGACCCAACACTGAAGCTTTCTTT. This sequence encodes CASSRVRPNTEAFF.

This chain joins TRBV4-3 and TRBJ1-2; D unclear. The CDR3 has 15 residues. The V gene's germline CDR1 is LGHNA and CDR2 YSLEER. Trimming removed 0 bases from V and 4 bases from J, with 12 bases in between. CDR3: CASSQDIDKFYGYTF. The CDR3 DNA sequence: TGCGCCAGCAGCCAAGATATTGACAAGTTCTATGGCTACACCTTC.

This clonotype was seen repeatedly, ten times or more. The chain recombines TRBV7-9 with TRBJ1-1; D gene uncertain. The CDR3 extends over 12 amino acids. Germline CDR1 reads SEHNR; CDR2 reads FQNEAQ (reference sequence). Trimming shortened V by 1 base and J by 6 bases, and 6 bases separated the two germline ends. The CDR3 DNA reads TGTGCCAGCAGCTTAGATGTCTCTGAAGCTTTCTTT. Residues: CASSLDVSEAFF.

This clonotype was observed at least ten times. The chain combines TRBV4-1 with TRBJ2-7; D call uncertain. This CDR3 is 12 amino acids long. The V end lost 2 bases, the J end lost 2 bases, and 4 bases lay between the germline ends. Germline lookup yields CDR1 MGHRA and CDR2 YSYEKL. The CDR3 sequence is CASSQSPYEQYF. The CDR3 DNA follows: TGCGCCAGCAGCCAAAGCCCCTACGAGCAGTACTTC.

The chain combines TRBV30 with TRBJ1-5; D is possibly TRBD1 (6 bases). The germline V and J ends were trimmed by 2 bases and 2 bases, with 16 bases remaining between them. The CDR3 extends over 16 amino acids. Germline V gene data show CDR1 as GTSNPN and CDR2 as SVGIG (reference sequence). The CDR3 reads CAWSRLQGVGNQPQHF. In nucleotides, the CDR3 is TGTGCCTGGAGTCGACTACAGGGCGTCGGCAATCAGCCCCAGCATTTT.

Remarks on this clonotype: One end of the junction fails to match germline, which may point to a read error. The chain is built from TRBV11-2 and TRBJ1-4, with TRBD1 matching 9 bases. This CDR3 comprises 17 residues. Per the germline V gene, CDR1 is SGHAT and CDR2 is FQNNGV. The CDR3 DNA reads TGTGCCAGCAGCTCTACGGGACAGGGAGTTCCTAATGAAAAACTGCTTTTT. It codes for CASSSTGQGVPNEKLLF.

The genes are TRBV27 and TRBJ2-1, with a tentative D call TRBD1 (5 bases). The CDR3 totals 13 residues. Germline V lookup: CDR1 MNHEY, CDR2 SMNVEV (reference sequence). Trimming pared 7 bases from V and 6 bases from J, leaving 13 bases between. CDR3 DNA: TGTGCCAGCAATTTGCCAGGGCCCAATGAGCAGTTCTTC. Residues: CASNLPGPNEQFF.

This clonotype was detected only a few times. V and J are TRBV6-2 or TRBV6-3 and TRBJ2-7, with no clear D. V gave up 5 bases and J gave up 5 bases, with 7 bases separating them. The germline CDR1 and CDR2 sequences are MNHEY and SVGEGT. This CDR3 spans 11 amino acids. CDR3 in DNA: TGTGCCAGCAGTACAAGCCACGAGCAGTACTTC. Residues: CASSTSHEQYF.

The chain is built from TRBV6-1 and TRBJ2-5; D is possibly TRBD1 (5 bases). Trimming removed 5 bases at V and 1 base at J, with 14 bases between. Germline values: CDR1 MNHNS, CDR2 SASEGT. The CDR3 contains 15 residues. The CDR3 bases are TGTGCCAGCAGTAGCCGACAGCCCTCCCAAGAGACCCAGTACTTC. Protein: CASSSRQPSQETQYF.

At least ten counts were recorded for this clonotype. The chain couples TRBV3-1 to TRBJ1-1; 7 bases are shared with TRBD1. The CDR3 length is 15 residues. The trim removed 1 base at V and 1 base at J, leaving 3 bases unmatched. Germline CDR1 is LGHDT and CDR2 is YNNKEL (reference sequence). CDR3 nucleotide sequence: TGTGCCAGCAGCCAAGTTTACAGGGGGAACACTGAAGCTTTCTTT. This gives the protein CASSQVYRGNTEAFF.

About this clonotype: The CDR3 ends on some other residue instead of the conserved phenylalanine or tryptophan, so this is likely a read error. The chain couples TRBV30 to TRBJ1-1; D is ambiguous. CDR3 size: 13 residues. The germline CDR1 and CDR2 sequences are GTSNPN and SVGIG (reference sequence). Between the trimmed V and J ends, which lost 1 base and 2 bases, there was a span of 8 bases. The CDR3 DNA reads TGTGCCTGGAGTGGAATATTTAACACTGAAGCTTTCCTT. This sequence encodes CAWSGIFNTEAFL.

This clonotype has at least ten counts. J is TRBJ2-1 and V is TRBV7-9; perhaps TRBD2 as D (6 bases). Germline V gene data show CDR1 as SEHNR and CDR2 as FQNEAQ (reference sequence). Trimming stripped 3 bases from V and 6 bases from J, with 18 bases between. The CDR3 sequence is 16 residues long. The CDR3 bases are TGTGCCAGCAGCTTTGGGTATGGCGGGACGATCAATGAGCAGTTCTTC. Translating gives CASSFGYGGTINEQFF.